A few counts support the clone carrying this TCR beta chain. Its antigen is not identified. The investigators reverse transcribed all of the isolated RNA, so they sequenced expressed TCRB transcripts. Profiled with immunoSEQ multiplex PCR; TCRdb holds only in-frame clones, not every one. The sample shows 640,000 or so clones, over 12% of them seen only once. The data stem from a study of beta chain features in type 1 diabetes. The overall study: There was similarity between patients and healthy donors in age, gender and cell yields. The study's findings and limits: Type 1 diabetes patients had TCRB CDR3s that were shorter (moderately but significantly so) in all four CD4+ subsets. In type 1 diabetes patients, VDJ junctions had fewer insertions; deletions at these junctions were more frequent. The influence of HLA type on TCRB rearrangement stayed undetermined.

Sorting gave populations that all exceeded 98% purity. Trimming pared 6 bases from V and 6 bases from J, leaving 7 bases between. The CDR3 sequence is 11 residues long. Germline V gives CDR1 MNHNY, CDR2 SVGAGI (reference sequence). Sequenced input: naive CD4+ T cells from blood. The chain joins TRBV6-6 to TRBJ2-3; D unresolved. This clonotype was obtained from a young man with type 1 diabetes. CDR3 DNA: TGTGCCAGCAGCCTGGCGGATACGCAGTATTTT. The encoded protein is CASSLADTQYF.